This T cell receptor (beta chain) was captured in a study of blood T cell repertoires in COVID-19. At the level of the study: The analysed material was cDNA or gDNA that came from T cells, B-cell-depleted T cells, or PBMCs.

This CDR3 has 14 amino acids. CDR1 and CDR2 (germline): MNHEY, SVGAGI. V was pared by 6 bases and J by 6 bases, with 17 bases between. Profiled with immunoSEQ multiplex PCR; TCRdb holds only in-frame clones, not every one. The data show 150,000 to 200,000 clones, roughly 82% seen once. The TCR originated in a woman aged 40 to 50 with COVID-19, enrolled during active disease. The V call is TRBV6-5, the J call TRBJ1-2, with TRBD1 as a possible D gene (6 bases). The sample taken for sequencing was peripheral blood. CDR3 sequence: CASRPTGSPDGYTF. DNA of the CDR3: TGTGCCAGCAGGCCAACAGGGTCCCCTGATGGCTACACCTTC.